This passage covers 21 T cell receptor beta chains from one sample sequenced in a study of T cell responses to AZD1222 COVID-19 vaccine. Sequenced by immunoSEQ multiplex PCR; TCRdb stores in-frame clones only, minus some. The sample contains approximately 200,000 clones, around 94% of which appear only once. This sample comprised peripheral blood, obtained 28 days after the second dose of the MenACWY control vaccine. These receptors all come from an adult who received the MenACWY meningococcal vaccine as a control.

The chain links TRBV6-2 or TRBV6-3 to TRBJ1-4, with D hard to call. The V gene lost 5 bases and the J gene lost 7 bases, with 5 bases spanning the gap. This CDR3 is 11 amino acids long. CDR1 and CDR2 (germline): MNHEY, SVGEGT. CDR3 DNA sequence: TGTGCCAGCAGTCAATCTGAAAAACTGTTTTTT. Translating it yields CASSQSEKLFF.

The chain carries TRBV5-1 and TRBJ2-3, with TRBD1 matching 11 bases. Germline lookup yields CDR1 SGHRS and CDR2 YFSETQ. J lost 5 bases, V lost 4 bases, and 6 bases had no gene match. The CDR3 has 15 amino acids. CDR3 amino acids: CASSVGQGAGDTQYF. In DNA, the CDR3 is TGCGCCAGCAGCGTAGGACAGGGGGCAGGAGATACGCAGTATTTT.

This clone was recorded only once. This chain joins TRBV6-5 and TRBJ2-2; a possible D gene is TRBD2 (5 bases). The ends were cut back, 10 bases at V and 6 bases at J, with 15 bases in the middle. Germline V lookup: CDR1 MNHEY, CDR2 SVGAGI. The CDR3 extends over 13 amino acids. CDR3 coding DNA: TGTGCCATCGTATATGCGGGCCCCGGGGAGCTGTTTTTT. Encoded protein: CAIVYAGPGELFF.

V gene TRBV7-6 combines with J gene TRBJ2-3, with 7 nucleotides matching TRBD2. The trim removed 6 bases at V and 5 bases at J, leaving 14 bases unmatched. From germline, CDR1 is SGHVS and CDR2 FNYEAQ. The CDR3 spans 16 residues. CDR3 residues: CASSDPGLPSGDTQYF. The CDR3 DNA reads TGTGCCAGCAGTGACCCGGGACTACCATCAGGAGATACGCAGTATTTT.

V and J are TRBV6-5 and TRBJ1-2; tentative D call: TRBD1 (5 bases). CDR1 and CDR2 (germline): MNHEY, SVGAGI. There are 14 residues in the CDR3. Trimming removed 7 bases from V and 0 bases from J, with 12 bases in between. CDR3 residues: CASKDRFTNYGYTF. Here the CDR3 DNA reads TGTGCCAGCAAAGACAGATTCACTAACTATGGCTACACCTTC.

The V call is TRBV11-1, the J call TRBJ2-7, with D possibly called TRBD1 or TRBD2 (5 bases each). The V gene lost 4 bases and the J gene lost 2 bases, with 9 bases spanning the gap. Germline CDR1 is SGHAT and CDR2 is FQDESV (reference sequence). The CDR3 spans 13 residues. The DNA for the CDR3 is TGTGCCAGCAGCTCCCCGGGGCCCTACGAGCAGTACTTC. Translating gives CASSSPGPYEQYF.

V and J are TRBV2 and TRBJ1-1; tentative D call: TRBD1 (6 bases). This CDR3 contains 16 residues. Germline V gene sequence: CDR1 SNHLY, CDR2 FYNNEI. With 7 bases removed from V and 1 base from J, the gap between germline ends came to 19 bases. As DNA, the CDR3 is TGTGCCAGCAAACCCCCAACAGGGCCCCCGAACACTGAAGCTTTCTTT. It translates to CASKPPTGPPNTEAFF.

This chain links TRBV7-9 with TRBJ1-3; D is uncertain. The V gene's germline CDR1 is SEHNR and CDR2 FQNEAQ (reference sequence). The CDR3 is 16 residues long. Trimming stripped 5 bases from V and 0 bases from J, with 14 bases between. The CDR3 DNA sequence: TGTGCCAGCAGCGCACAAGCGGGATACTCTGGAAACACCATATATTTT. Translated: CASSAQAGYSGNTIYF.

This chain uses TRBV5-4 with TRBJ1-1; 8 bases align to TRBD1. Germline CDR1 is SGHNT and CDR2 is YYREEE (reference sequence). V dropped 4 bases and J dropped 1; count of bases not matched to a gene: 9. The CDR3 totals 16 residues. CDR3 nucleotide sequence: TGTGCCAGCAGCCCTAGAGCCGGACAGGGGAACACTGAAGCTTTCTTT. Translated, it gives CASSPRAGQGNTEAFF.

The chain employs TRBV7-3 and TRBJ2-2; no clear D gene. V lost 4 bases and J 4 bases, leaving 4 bases between the germline ends. Per germline, CDR1 SGHTA and CDR2 FQGTGA. This CDR3 contains 12 residues. DNA of the CDR3: TGTGCCAGCAGCTCGAGCACCGGGGAGCTGTTTTTT. Protein: CASSSSTGELFF.

J is TRBJ1-5 and V is TRBV28; D gene uncertain. The V gene lost 4 bases and the J gene lost 1 base, with 11 bases spanning the gap. The length of the CDR3 is 15 residues. The V gene's germline CDR1 is MDHEN and CDR2 SYDVKM. CDR3 bases: TGTGCCAGCAGTTCCCCCGACGGGAGCAATCAGCCCCAGCATTTT. It codes for CASSSPDGSNQPQHF.

The rearrangement links TRBV28 to TRBJ1-4; the match to TRBD1 covers 8 bases. The V segment lost 3 bases and the J segment 5 bases; nucleotides outside the gene matches: 5. Germline CDR1 reads MDHEN; CDR2 reads SYDVKM. The CDR3 is 15 amino acids. The CDR3 nucleotides read TGTGCCAGCAGTTTTTTGGGACAGGCCAATGAAAAACTGTTTTTT. It is translated as CASSFLGQANEKLFF.

J is TRBJ1-2 and V is TRBV28; the match to TRBD1 covers 10 bases. The CDR3 totals 16 residues. J gave up 4 bases and V 10 bases, and 15 bases lay outside the gene matches. Germline loops: CDR1 MDHEN, CDR2 SYDVKM. CDR3: CAILDRGLQGSYGYTF. The CDR3 DNA is TGTGCCATCCTGGACAGGGGGTTACAGGGGAGCTATGGCTACACCTTC.

The CDR3 sequence is CASSPPISYEQYF. In DNA, the CDR3 is TGTGCCAGCTCACCACCAATCTCCTACGAGCAGTACTTC. The chain joins TRBV18 to TRBJ2-7; D call uncertain. The CDR3 loop spans 13 amino acids. Germline V gene sequence: CDR1 KGHSH, CDR2 LQKENI. The V end lost 0 bases, the J end lost 0 bases, and 3 bases lay between the germline ends. Full variable domain (missing parts from reference TRBV18 and TRBJ2-7): NAGVMQNPRHLVRRRGQEARLRCSPMKGHSHVYWYRQLPEEGLKFMVYLQKENIIDESGMPKERFSAEFPKEGPSILRIQQVVRGDSAAYFCASSPPISYEQYFGPGTRLTVT.

The chain couples TRBV19 to TRBJ1-5; tentative D call: TRBD1 (5 bases). The CDR3 is 15 residues long. V was shortened by 0 bases and J by 1 base, with 7 bases between the two germline ends. Germline values: CDR1 LNHDA, CDR2 SQIVND (reference sequence). CDR3 sequence: CASSIDQGSNQPQHF. As DNA, the CDR3 is TGTGCCAGTAGTATAGACCAGGGAAGCAATCAGCCCCAGCATTTT.

The chain combines TRBV3-1 (or the pseudogene TRBV3-2) with TRBJ2-7, with D maybe TRBD1 (5 bases). Germline loops: CDR1 LGHDT, CDR2 YNNKEL (reference sequence). V was cut by 3 bases and J by 0 bases, with 6 bases left in between. The CDR3 length is 13 residues. The CDR3 is CASSHGASYEQYF. As DNA, the CDR3 is TGTGCCAGCAGCCATGGGGCCTCCTACGAGCAGTACTTC.

The V and J genes are TRBV12-3 or TRBV12-4 and TRBJ2-7; D perhaps matches TRBD1 (5 bases). CDR3 length: 12 amino acids. V lost 6 bases to trimming and J lost 6 bases, with 12 bases between them. This CDR3 is CASSSTEPEQYF. The CDR3 region has the DNA TGTGCCAGCAGCTCGACAGAGCCCGAGCAGTACTTC.

In its sample, this clone was seen once. The rearrangement links TRBV5-1 to TRBJ1-2, with TRBD1 as a possible D gene (6 bases). V lost 3 bases, J lost 8 bases, and 20 bases lay in between. Germline V gene lookup returns CDR1 SGHRS and CDR2 YFSETQ. This CDR3 has 15 amino acids. CDR3 amino acids: CASSSSGTRDEGYTF. As DNA, the CDR3 is TGCGCCAGCAGCTCCTCCGGGACAAGGGATGAGGGCTACACCTTC.

The chain joins TRBV19 to TRBJ2-7; 12 nucleotides align to TRBD2. The V segment lost 3 bases and the J segment 3 bases; nucleotides outside the gene matches: 6. Germline CDR1 reads LNHDA; CDR2 reads SQIVND (reference sequence). The CDR3 length is 16 residues. Here the CDR3 reads CASSILLAGGHYEQYF. CDR3 DNA sequence: TGTGCCAGTAGTATCCTACTAGCGGGAGGACACTACGAGCAGTACTTC.

V is TRBV10-3 and J is TRBJ1-1, with D perhaps matching TRBD1 (5 bases). This CDR3 is built from 13 residues. V was trimmed by 8 bases and J by 1 base, leaving 11 bases between them. Germline V CDR1 and CDR2: ENHRY, SYGVKD. The CDR3 DNA reads TGTGCCATCGGGACCCGGGAGAACACTGAAGCTTTCTTT. It translates to CAIGTRENTEAFF.

This clone turned up a few times. Other DNA sequences in this sample translate to the same CDR3. The rearrangement links TRBV9 to TRBJ2-3; D remains ambiguous. This CDR3 has 12 residues. Between the trimmed V and J ends, which lost 4 bases and 0 bases, there was a span of 3 bases. The germline V gene encodes CDR1 SGDLS and CDR2 YYNGEE. The CDR3 sequence: CASSLSTDTQYF. As DNA, the CDR3 is TGTGCCAGCAGCCTCAGCACAGATACGCAGTATTTT. The entire variable domain, with the rest obtained from reference TRBV9 and TRBJ2-3, is as follows: DSGVTQTPKHLITATGQRVTLRCSPRSGDLSVYWYQQSLDQGLQFLIQYYNGEERAKGNILERFSAQQFPDLHSELNLSSLELGDSALYFCASSLSTDTQYFGPGTRLTVL.